This T cell receptor (beta chain) is from a study of blood T cell repertoires in COVID-19. In the study overall: T cells, B-cell-depleted T cells, or PBMCs provided the cDNA or gDNA that served as material.

In the original processing: Estimated nucleated cell counts came from reference gene primer amplification. Method: immunoSEQ multiplex PCR; TCRdb's copy keeps in-frame clones and lacks some. D and trimming were read from the DNA, whereas the V and J calls and clone size are those reported in that table. This sample has about 360,000 clones, with 80% to 90% found just once. With V trimmed by 2 bases and J by 8 bases, 8 bases remained unmatched. CDR1 is LGHDT, CDR2 YNNKEL, per germline (reference sequence). CDR3 length: 14 amino acids. The sequence came from a man aged 30 to 39 with active or convalescent COVID-19. The V gene is TRBV3-1 (or the pseudogene TRBV3-2), the J gene TRBJ1-2; 7 nucleotides line up with TRBD1. Sequenced: peripheral blood. CDR3 DNA sequence: TGTGCCAGCAGCCAATCGACAGGGTGGAACGGCTACACCTTC. Translation: CASSQSTGWNGYTF.